Listed here is a single T cell receptor beta chain. This clonotype was found many times. Its recognized antigen is unknown. No much larger clonotype is one base removed from it; base qualities were not supplied. Sequencing was carried out with an Illumina HiSeq 2000. Multiplex PCR amplification was used to build the TCR beta chain libraries. High-throughput sequencing was used to analyze the amplified TCR beta chain products. The public reads were reanalyzed by TCRdb: fastp trimming at Q25, MiXCR alignment, in-frame beta chains only. Each record represents a unique CDR3 protein, reported with the most common genes and DNA among its rows. Here the sample has about 94,000 distinct CDR3 sequences; around 29% occur a single time. Of the sample, over 8% is held by the ten largest clones. V gives up 2 bases and J gives up 9 bases, and the segment between their germline ends measures 2 bases. CDR1 SNHLY and CDR2 FYNNEI were looked up in the germline V gene. The CDR3 starts with the cysteine, ends with the phenylalanine, and has 11 residues. Of all the DNA, just the CDR3 is kept, 33 bases in frame from base 1.

The axillary draining lymph nodes of breast cancer patients were the source of the lymph node samples. These data are taken from a study of breast tumors, draining lymph nodes, adjacent tissues (dated by TCRdb to between 2015 and 2016). About the full investigation: The study compared TCR beta repertoires across tumor, adjacent nontumor tissue and axillary lymph nodes from breast cancer patients. In human breast cancer, the study set out to evaluate how tumor, surrounding tissue and draining lymph node repertoires relate to one another and whether T cells may move between these sites. Overall results and qualifications from the work: The data were judged consistent with most tumor T cells deriving from the lymph node and then expanding within tumor tissue. T-cell repertoire diversity in tumors was found to be lower than in lymph nodes but higher than in nontumor tissue, and preferential V and J gene usage was observed. The conclusion that tumor T cells originate in lymph nodes was presented as consistent with a hypothesis rather than as directly demonstrated. The similarity between tumor and nontumor tissue repertoires was significantly greater in luminal-like breast cancer than in basal-like breast cancer.

The sequence was collected from a female donor with breast cancer. Some clones in this sample may be carry-over from other donors' samples. The sample consisted of axillary lymph node tissue. The chain joins TRBV2 to TRBJ1-6; no D segment can be confidently identified. In nucleotide form, the sequence is TGTGCCAGCAGTGAAATTTCACCCCTCCACTTT. Its translation is CASSEISPLHF.